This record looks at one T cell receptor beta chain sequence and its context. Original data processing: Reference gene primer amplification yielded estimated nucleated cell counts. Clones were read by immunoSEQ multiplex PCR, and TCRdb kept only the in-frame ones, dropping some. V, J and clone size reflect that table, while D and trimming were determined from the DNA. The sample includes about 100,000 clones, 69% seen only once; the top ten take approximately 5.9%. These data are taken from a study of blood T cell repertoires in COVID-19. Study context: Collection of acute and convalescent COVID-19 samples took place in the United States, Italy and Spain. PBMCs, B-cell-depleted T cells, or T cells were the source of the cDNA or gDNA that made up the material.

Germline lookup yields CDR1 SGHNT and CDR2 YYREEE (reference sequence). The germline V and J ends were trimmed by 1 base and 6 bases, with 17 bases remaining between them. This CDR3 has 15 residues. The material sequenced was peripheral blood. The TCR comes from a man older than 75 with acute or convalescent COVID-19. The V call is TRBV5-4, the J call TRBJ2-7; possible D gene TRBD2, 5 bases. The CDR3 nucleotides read TGTGCCAGCAGCTTGTCATACGAGGGTTTTGGCGAGCAGTACTTC. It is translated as CASSLSYEGFGEQYF.